The 2 T cell receptor beta chains reported below all come from one sample, sequenced in a study of T cells in Graves' hyperthyroidism and ophthalmopathy (dated by TCRdb to the late 2010s). Libraries were built with multiplex PCR. Sequencing was performed on an Illumina HiSeq 2000. Amplification of TCR beta CDR3 regions was carried out from RNA transcripts. A first-round RT-PCR of the TCR CDR3 used the HTBI primer set with the Qiagen OneStep RT-PCR kit. TCRdb reworked the public reads: Q25 trimming with fastp, MiXCR clone assembly, productive beta chains retained. Every CDR3 protein is listed once, alongside the most common genes and DNA of its rows. The sample table contains roughly 700,000 distinct CDR3 sequences; only one count was recorded for 14% of them. About a tenth of the sample rests with the top ten. The specimen sequenced was blood. Receptors were obtained from a woman aged 18-30 years with Graves' hyperthyroidism.

This clonotype has a single count. The chain recombines TRBV20-1 with TRBJ2-5, with a possible D match to TRBD1 (5 bases). Trimming left V 0 bases short and J 7 bases short, with 15 bases between. The germline V gene encodes CDR1 DFQATT and CDR2 SNEGSKA (reference sequence). The CDR3 has 14 amino acids. As DNA, the CDR3 is TGCAGTGCTAGAGATAGCAGGGTCGTGGGGACCCAGTACTTC. Translated, it gives CSARDSRVVGTQYF.

This clonotype was counted ten times or more. The chain combines TRBV20-1 with TRBJ2-7, with D tentatively TRBD2 (6 bases). Trimming cost V 1 base and J 3 bases, with 10 bases left between them. Germline-derived CDR1 and CDR2 are DFQATT and SNEGSKA (reference sequence). This CDR3 region has 13 residues. The CDR3: CSARGTTNYEQYF. DNA of the CDR3: TGCAGTGCTAGAGGGACTACCAACTACGAGCAGTACTTC.